A selection of T cell receptor beta chains follows, all from one sample in a study of neurological immune-mediated disorders. MiXCR, applied by TCRdb to the 5' RACE reads, yields one record per CDR3 protein. The sample includes about 59,000 distinct CDR3 sequences, approximately 12% seen only once; the top ten take approximately 12%. Material: PBMCs. These receptors were taken from a woman aged 55-75 years with HTLV-1-associated myelopathy (HAM/TSP). CDR3s include the opening cysteine and the closing phenylalanine or tryptophan. A D gene is named only where the DNA matches it firmly. Clone size, where shown, is once, few, many, or a class for clones that have expanded.

size | J | V | D | CDR3 | DNA
many | TRBJ2-7 | TRBV27 | TRBD1 | CASSFSPGQTYEQYF | TGTGCCAGCAGTTTTTCCCCGGGACAGACCTACGAGCAGTACTTC
many | TRBJ1-2 | TRBV6-6 | TRBD1 | CASSGTGDYGYTF | TGTGCCAGCAGTGGGACAGGGGACTATGGCTACACCTTC
many | TRBJ1-4 | TRBV5-1 | . | CASSPGSATNEKLFF | TGCGCCAGCAGCCCCGGATCTGCAACTAATGAAAAACTGTTTTTT
many | TRBJ2-3 | TRBV7-2 | TRBD1 | CASSPGQNTDTQYF | TGTGCCAGCAGCCCGGGACAGAACACAGATACGCAGTATTTT
many | TRBJ2-5 | TRBV11-2 | . | CASSLVSETQYF | TGTGCCAGCAGCTTAGTTTCCGAGACCCAGTACTTC
many | TRBJ2-7 | TRBV12-3/TRBV12-4 | . | CASPSDSYEQYF | TGTGCCAGCCCGAGCGATTCCTACGAGCAGTACTTC
many | TRBJ1-5 | TRBV27 | . | CASSTRGGQPQHF | TGTGCCAGCAGTACCCGGGGGGGTCAGCCCCAGCATTTT
many | TRBJ1-1 | TRBV20-1 | . | CSARAGGGNTEAFF | TGCAGTGCTAGAGCCGGAGGGGGAAACACTGAAGCTTTCTTT
many | TRBJ2-1 | TRBV7-2 | . | CASTLPPVGINEQFF | TGTGCCAGCACCCTACCCCCGGTTGGAATCAATGAGCAGTTCTTC
. | TRBJ2-2 | TRBV29-1 | . | CSVVGQLNTRELFF | TGCAGCGTTGTAGGACAGCTGAACACCAGGGAGCTGTTTTTT
many | TRBJ2-7 | TRBV5-1 | . | CASIIGGYYEQYF | TGCGCCAGCATTATAGGCGGATACTACGAGCAGTACTTC
. | TRBJ1-5 | TRBV28 | . | CASSLKGGYQPQHF | TGTGCCAGCAGTTTAAAGGGAGGCTATCAGCCCCAGCATTTT
many | TRBJ1-1 | TRBV14 | TRBD1 | CASSRLGQVNTEAFF | TGTGCCAGCAGCCGATTGGGACAGGTTAACACTGAAGCTTTCTTT
many | TRBJ2-7 | TRBV20-1 | . | CSARDIGGSSYEQYF | TGCAGTGCTAGAGATATTGGCGGCTCCTCCTACGAGCAGTACTTC
many | TRBJ2-1 | TRBV7-2 | . | CASSLAWDNEQFF | TGTGCCAGCAGCTTAGCCTGGGACAATGAGCAGTTCTTC
many | TRBJ1-6 | TRBV27 | . | CASSPGFYNSPLHF | TGTGCCAGCAGCCCGGGATTTTATAATTCACCCCTCCACTTT
. | TRBJ2-1 | TRBV7-2 | TRBD2 | CASSLGGLAGGVNEQFF | TGTGCCAGCAGCTTAGGGGGACTAGCGGGAGGGGTTAATGAGCAGTTCTTC
many | TRBJ2-1 | TRBV3-1 | TRBD2 | CASSQDKREGFREQFF | TGTGCCAGCAGCCAAGATAAGCGGGAGGGTTTTCGGGAGCAGTTCTTC
many | TRBJ1-1 | TRBV7-3 | . | CASSGDTLGTEAFF | TGTGCCAGCAGCGGAGACACATTGGGTACTGAAGCTTTCTTT
few | TRBJ1-4 | TRBV18 | TRBD1 | CASSPGQPTNEKLFF | TGTGCCAGCTCACCGGGACAGCCAACTAATGAAAAACTGTTTTTT
many | TRBJ1-1 | TRBV20-1 | . | CSARDLLGAEAFF | TGCAGTGCTAGAGATCTTTTGGGGGCTGAAGCTTTCTTT
many | TRBJ2-5 | TRBV28 | . | CASSFGGSQETQYF | TGTGCCAGCAGTTTTGGGGGGTCCCAAGAGACCCAGTACTTC
many | TRBJ1-2 | TRBV7-2 | . | CASSPFGASNYGYTF | TGTGCCAGCAGCCCTTTCGGGGCTTCTAACTATGGCTACACCTTC
many | TRBJ1-1 | TRBV29-1 | . | CSVVLRRDTEAFF | TGCAGCGTTGTGCTACGACGGGACACTGAAGCTTTCTTT
. | TRBJ2-1 | TRBV5-8 | . | CASSLLLVYEQFF | TGTGCCAGCAGCTTGTTGTTGGTCTACGAGCAGTTCTTC
. | TRBJ2-4 | TRBV7-2 | TRBD2 | CASSPSRGSGISSTKNIQYF | TGTGCCAGCAGCCCCTCCCGGGGTAGCGGGATATCTAGCACCAAAAACATTCAGTACTTC
many | TRBJ2-1 | TRBV11-2 | . | CASSFDRIGSNEQFF | TGTGCCAGCAGCTTCGACAGGATTGGCTCCAATGAGCAGTTCTTC
many | TRBJ2-1 | TRBV11-2 | TRBD2 | CASRIYTASGRGGQFF | TGTGCCAGCAGGATATATACCGCTAGCGGGAGAGGAGGGCAGTTCTTC
many | TRBJ2-5 | TRBV9 | . | CASSVAPKSGETQYF | TGTGCCAGCAGCGTAGCTCCCAAGTCCGGAGAGACCCAGTACTTC
. | TRBJ2-3 | TRBV18 | . | CASSPWTATDTQYF | TGTGCCAGCTCACCCTGGACAGCCACAGATACGCAGTATTTT
many | TRBJ2-7 | TRBV20-1 | TRBD2 | CSARPAQREGPEQYF | TGCAGTGCTAGACCCGCCCAGCGGGAGGGCCCCGAGCAGTACTTC
many | TRBJ1-4 | TRBV20-1 | TRBD1 | CSARQGGTEKLFF | TGCAGTGCCCGACAGGGCGGAACTGAAAAACTGTTTTTT
many | TRBJ1-1 | TRBV7-2 | TRBD1 | CASSKLGQGGNTEAFF | TGTGCCAGCAGCAAACTCGGACAGGGTGGGAACACTGAAGCTTTCTTT